These 21 T cell receptor beta chains came from one sample sequenced in a study of read filtering for tumor transcriptome and immune sequencing. The library was built from about 400 ng RNA with molecular barcoded adaptors for alpha/delta and beta/gamma chains. Using its own MiXCR run on the reads, TCRdb lists one record per CDR3 protein. This table holds 100,000 to 150,000 distinct CDR3 sequences, about an eighth found once. Specimen: a population of CD138-negative cells sorted from bone marrow. The receptors stem from a donor at least 40 years old with multiple myeloma.

In this sample, this clonotype turned up many times. The DNA of the CDR3 is TGTGCCAGCTCAACCTCCGGGACATCGGGCGAAAAACTGTTTTTT. Protein: CASSTSGTSGEKLFF. The chain employs TRBV18 and TRBJ1-4, with D tentatively TRBD1 (6 bases). V dropped 5 bases and J dropped 8 bases, with 18 bases sitting between them. Germline V gene lookup returns CDR1 KGHSH and CDR2 LQKENI. The CDR3 length is 15 residues.

Notes on this clonotype: This may be a read error, as it is one base from a much larger clone. The chain links TRBV27 to TRBJ2-7; D unclear. In germline, CDR1 is MNHEY, CDR2 SMNVEV (reference sequence). This CDR3 spans 14 amino acids. Trimming left V 8 bases short and J 4 bases short, with 18 bases between. The CDR3 reads CASRSRLDNYEQYF. The CDR3 DNA reads TGTGCCAGCCGATCTAGACTCGACAATTACGAGCAGTACTTC.

This clonotype was detected many times. This sequence joins TRBV19 and TRBJ2-7, with D perhaps TRBD1 or TRBD2 (5 bases each). Germline CDR1 is LNHDA and CDR2 is SQIVND (reference sequence). The CDR3 contains 14 residues. Trimming cost V 5 bases and J 3 bases, with 14 bases left between them. CDR3 sequence (DNA): TGTGCCAGTAGTCCCACTACAGGACTCTACGAGCAGTACTTC. Translated, it gives CASSPTTGLYEQYF.

This clonotype came up once. The chain combines TRBV30 with TRBJ2-2; D ambiguous. CDR3 length: 13 residues. With 0 bases removed from V and 8 bases from J, the gap between germline ends came to 10 bases. CDR1 and CDR2 from the germline V gene are GTSNPN and SVGIG (reference sequence). In nucleotides, the CDR3 is TGTGCCTGGAGTGTCCTTACTACTGGGGAGCTGTTTTTT. As protein: CAWSVLTTGELFF.

To note about this clonotype: Since a much larger clone is just one base distant, this may be a read error. The genes are TRBV5-1 and TRBJ1-1; 9 nucleotides line up with TRBD1. The CDR3 loop spans 17 amino acids. Germline assignment: CDR1 SGHRS and CDR2 YFSETQ. This CDR3 reads CASSFSGTGPQNTGAFF. CDR3 coding DNA: TGCGCCAGCAGCTTTTCCGGGACAGGGCCCCAGAACACTGGAGCTTTCTTT.

This clonotype appeared many times. The chain links TRBV12-3 or TRBV12-4 to TRBJ1-5, with D tentatively TRBD1 (5 bases). This CDR3 is built from 13 residues. Trimming left V 2 bases short and J 6 bases short, with 8 bases between. The CDR3 DNA follows: TGTGCCAGCAGTTTAAGGAGGGGTCAGCCCCAGCATTTT. Translated, it gives CASSLRRGQPQHF.

The chain links TRBV19 to TRBJ2-3; D ambiguous. CDR1 and CDR2 (germline): LNHDA, SQIVND (reference sequence). The ends were cut back, 10 bases at V and 2 bases at J, with 10 bases in the middle. The CDR3 has 12 residues. The chain's CDR3 is CATPTVTDTQYF. CDR3 in DNA: TGTGCCACCCCGACGGTCACAGATACGCAGTATTTT.

This clonotype was detected ten times or more. CDR3 nucleotides: TGTGCCTGGGTTCAGGGACAGTACACCGGGGAGCTGTTTTTT. Its protein product is CAWVQGQYTGELFF. The chain uses TRBV30 and TRBJ2-2; 7 nucleotides align to TRBD1. Unmatched junction bases numbered 6, after V lost 5 bases and J lost 3 bases. CDR3 length: 14 residues. The germline CDR1 and CDR2 sequences are GTSNPN and SVGIG (reference sequence).

Worth noting for this clonotype: The germline gene is not matched at one end of the junction; a read error may be the cause. The genes are TRBV5-5 and TRBJ2-7, with D possibly being TRBD1 (5 bases). CDR1 and CDR2 (germline): SGHKS, YYEKEE (reference sequence). The CDR3 contains 13 residues. Here the CDR3 reads CVSSLTRAYEQYF. The CDR3 DNA sequence: TGTGTCAGCAGCTTGACCAGGGCCTACGAGCAGTACTTC.

To note about this clonotype: A far larger clone differs by one base, so this is likely a read error. The rearrangement uses TRBV5-5 and TRBJ1-6, with a possible D match to TRBD1 (6 bases). Germline CDR1 reads SGHKS; CDR2 reads YYEKEE (reference sequence). The CDR3 has 15 amino acids. This CDR3 reads CASSLDPGDSSPLHF. In DNA form, the CDR3 reads TGTGCCAGCAGCTTGGATCCAGGGGATAGTTCACCCCTTCACTTT.

A few counts support this clonotype. This chain links TRBV5-1 with TRBJ1-5; no clear D. In germline, CDR1 is SGHRS, CDR2 YFSETQ. The CDR3 totals 15 residues. The ends were cut back, 0 bases at V and 3 bases at J, with 10 bases in the middle. The DNA for the CDR3 is TGCGCCAGCAGCTTGGAGGGTTTTCTCAATCAGCCCCAGCATTTT. This sequence encodes CASSLEGFLNQPQHF.

This clonotype was recorded a few times. Likely a read error: the CDR3 ends without its conserved phenylalanine or tryptophan. The rearrangement joins TRBV6-5 to TRBJ2-1; D remains ambiguous. Germline CDR1 is MNHEY and CDR2 is SVGAGI. The CDR3 runs 12 residues. The CDR3 region is CASSASYNKQFL. The CDR3 DNA reads as TGTGCCAGCAGTGCCAGCTACAATAAGCAGTTCCTC.

This clonotype has at least ten counts. This chain uses TRBV4-1 with TRBJ2-1, with D perhaps TRBD1 (5 bases). The germline gives CDR1 MGHRA, CDR2 YSYEKL. The CDR3 runs to 16 residues. Trimming stripped 5 bases from V and 9 bases from J, with 23 bases between. As DNA, the CDR3 is TGCGCCAGCAGCAGCTCGACCGTGGGGCCACACAGTGAGCAGTTCTTC. It specifies CASSSSTVGPHSEQFF.

This clonotype was observed at least ten times. The V call is TRBV20-1, the J call TRBJ2-1; the match to TRBD2 covers 9 bases. CDR3 length: 15 residues. Trimming took 5 bases from V and 0 from J; bases not matched to a gene: 5. CDR1 and CDR2 (germline): DFQATT, SNEGSKA (reference sequence). CDR3 sequence (DNA): TGCAGTGCTGCTAATAGCGGGAGCTCCTACAATGAGCAGTTCTTC. Amino acids: CSAANSGSSYNEQFF.

J is TRBJ2-1 and V is TRBV2; 11 nucleotides align to TRBD2. The germline V gene has CDR1 SNHLY and CDR2 FYNNEI. The CDR3 runs 16 residues. V lost 6 bases, J lost 6 bases, and 10 bases stayed unmatched. CDR3 sequence reads: CASRERSSGGANEQFF. The CDR3 bases are TGTGCCAGCAGAGAACGGAGTAGCGGGGGGGCCAATGAGCAGTTCTTC.

This clonotype occurred many times. The chain combines TRBV30 with TRBJ2-7; 14 bases match TRBD2. The CDR3 has 15 residues. Germline V gene data show CDR1 as GTSNPN and CDR2 as SVGIG (reference sequence). V shed 3 bases, J shed 5 bases, and the junction held 6 bases outside the gene matches. CDR3 loop: CAWSATSGRVHEQYF. In DNA, the CDR3 is TGTGCCTGGAGCGCGACTAGCGGGAGGGTCCACGAGCAGTACTTC. Drawing the rest from reference TRBV30 and TRBJ2-7, the complete variable domain is SQTIHQWPATLVQPVGSPLSLECTVEGTSNPNLYWYRQAAGRGLQLLFYSVGIGQISSEVPQNLSASRPQDRQFILSSKKLLLSDSGFYLCAWSATSGRVHEQYFGPGTRLTVT.

This clonotype was counted at least ten times. This sequence joins TRBV20-1 and TRBJ2-2; TRBD1 matches 8 bases. From germline, CDR1 is DFQATT and CDR2 SNEGSKA (reference sequence). The CDR3 runs 15 residues. V was clipped by 0 bases and J by 6 bases; unmatched bases: 6. CDR3 loop: CSARDSGQGSGELFF. For the CDR3, the DNA is TGCAGTGCTAGAGATAGCGGACAGGGATCCGGGGAGCTGTTTTTT.

This clonotype was seen repeatedly, ten times or more. CDR3 protein: CASSQEVPGQGGPDTQYF. The CDR3, as DNA: TGCGCCAGCAGCCAAGAGGTCCCGGGACAGGGGGGCCCAGATACGCAGTATTTT. The chain uses TRBV4-1 and TRBJ2-3, with 11 bases aligning to TRBD1. Germline CDR1 MGHRA, CDR2 YSYEKL. The V segment lost 0 bases and the J segment 4 bases; nucleotides outside the gene matches: 9. The CDR3 runs 18 residues.

In its sample, this clonotype was seen many times. The chain uses TRBV5-1 and TRBJ2-5, with 7 bases matching TRBD1. This CDR3 has 14 amino acids. V lost 4 bases to trimming and J lost 1 base; unmatched junction nucleotides: 4. Per germline, CDR1 SGHRS and CDR2 YFSETQ. CDR3 amino acids: CASSHRDSQETQYF. The CDR3 region has the DNA TGCGCCAGCAGCCACCGGGACAGCCAAGAGACCCAGTACTTC.

This clonotype was seen only a few times. The J gene is TRBJ2-3, the V gene TRBV20-1, with 8 positions matching TRBD2. The germline CDR1 and CDR2 sequences are DFQATT and SNEGSKA (reference sequence). The CDR3 sequence is 13 residues long. V was pared by 3 bases and J by 4 bases, with 3 bases of the junction left unmatched. The CDR3 nucleotides are TGCAGTGCTAGTGCGGGAGGTGCAGATACGCAGTATTTT. Protein product: CSASAGGADTQYF.

The chain carries TRBV19 and TRBJ2-3, with 10 bases aligning to TRBD1. V lost 11 bases and J lost 3; bases outside the gene matches: 8. Germline V gives CDR1 LNHDA, CDR2 SQIVND (reference sequence). CDR3 length equals 14 residues. The CDR3 spells CASTQGQGTDTQYF. The CDR3 bases are TGTGCCTCAACCCAGGGACAGGGGACAGATACGCAGTATTTT.